In its sample, the clone carrying this T cell receptor beta chain is medium-sized (0.01 to 0.1%). Its antigen is not identified. MiXCR, run by TCRdb on the 5' RACE reads, gives a single entry per CDR3 protein. The data contain approximately 2,300 distinct CDR3 sequences, approximately 20% of them singletons. This sample is drawn from a study of spatial heterogeneity in lung cancer. Study observations and caveats: Higher tumor mutation counts went along with higher counts of expanded intratumoral alpha and beta TCRs. Coverage of tumor T cells was estimated at 7% to 8% for alpha chains and roughly 12% for beta chains. Tallies of expanded TCRs, which were sorted into ubiquitous and regional groups, correlated with counts of ubiquitous and regional nonsynonymous mutations, respectively.

CDR1 and CDR2 (germline): DFQATT, SNEGSKA (reference sequence). The CDR3 loop spans 15 amino acids. V lost 0 bases to trimming and J lost 9 bases, with 21 bases between them. The time point was: sample taken at primary tumor resection. This clonotype was obtained from a male donor with early-stage non-small cell lung cancer. The J gene is TRBJ2-7, the V gene TRBV20-1, with a weak D call TRBD1 (5 bases). The sample was lung tumor tissue, taken at surgery. The CDR3 DNA sequence: TGCAGTGCTAGAGATAAGGGGAATCTTCTACGATTGCAGTACTTC. Its protein product is CSARDKGNLLRLQYF.